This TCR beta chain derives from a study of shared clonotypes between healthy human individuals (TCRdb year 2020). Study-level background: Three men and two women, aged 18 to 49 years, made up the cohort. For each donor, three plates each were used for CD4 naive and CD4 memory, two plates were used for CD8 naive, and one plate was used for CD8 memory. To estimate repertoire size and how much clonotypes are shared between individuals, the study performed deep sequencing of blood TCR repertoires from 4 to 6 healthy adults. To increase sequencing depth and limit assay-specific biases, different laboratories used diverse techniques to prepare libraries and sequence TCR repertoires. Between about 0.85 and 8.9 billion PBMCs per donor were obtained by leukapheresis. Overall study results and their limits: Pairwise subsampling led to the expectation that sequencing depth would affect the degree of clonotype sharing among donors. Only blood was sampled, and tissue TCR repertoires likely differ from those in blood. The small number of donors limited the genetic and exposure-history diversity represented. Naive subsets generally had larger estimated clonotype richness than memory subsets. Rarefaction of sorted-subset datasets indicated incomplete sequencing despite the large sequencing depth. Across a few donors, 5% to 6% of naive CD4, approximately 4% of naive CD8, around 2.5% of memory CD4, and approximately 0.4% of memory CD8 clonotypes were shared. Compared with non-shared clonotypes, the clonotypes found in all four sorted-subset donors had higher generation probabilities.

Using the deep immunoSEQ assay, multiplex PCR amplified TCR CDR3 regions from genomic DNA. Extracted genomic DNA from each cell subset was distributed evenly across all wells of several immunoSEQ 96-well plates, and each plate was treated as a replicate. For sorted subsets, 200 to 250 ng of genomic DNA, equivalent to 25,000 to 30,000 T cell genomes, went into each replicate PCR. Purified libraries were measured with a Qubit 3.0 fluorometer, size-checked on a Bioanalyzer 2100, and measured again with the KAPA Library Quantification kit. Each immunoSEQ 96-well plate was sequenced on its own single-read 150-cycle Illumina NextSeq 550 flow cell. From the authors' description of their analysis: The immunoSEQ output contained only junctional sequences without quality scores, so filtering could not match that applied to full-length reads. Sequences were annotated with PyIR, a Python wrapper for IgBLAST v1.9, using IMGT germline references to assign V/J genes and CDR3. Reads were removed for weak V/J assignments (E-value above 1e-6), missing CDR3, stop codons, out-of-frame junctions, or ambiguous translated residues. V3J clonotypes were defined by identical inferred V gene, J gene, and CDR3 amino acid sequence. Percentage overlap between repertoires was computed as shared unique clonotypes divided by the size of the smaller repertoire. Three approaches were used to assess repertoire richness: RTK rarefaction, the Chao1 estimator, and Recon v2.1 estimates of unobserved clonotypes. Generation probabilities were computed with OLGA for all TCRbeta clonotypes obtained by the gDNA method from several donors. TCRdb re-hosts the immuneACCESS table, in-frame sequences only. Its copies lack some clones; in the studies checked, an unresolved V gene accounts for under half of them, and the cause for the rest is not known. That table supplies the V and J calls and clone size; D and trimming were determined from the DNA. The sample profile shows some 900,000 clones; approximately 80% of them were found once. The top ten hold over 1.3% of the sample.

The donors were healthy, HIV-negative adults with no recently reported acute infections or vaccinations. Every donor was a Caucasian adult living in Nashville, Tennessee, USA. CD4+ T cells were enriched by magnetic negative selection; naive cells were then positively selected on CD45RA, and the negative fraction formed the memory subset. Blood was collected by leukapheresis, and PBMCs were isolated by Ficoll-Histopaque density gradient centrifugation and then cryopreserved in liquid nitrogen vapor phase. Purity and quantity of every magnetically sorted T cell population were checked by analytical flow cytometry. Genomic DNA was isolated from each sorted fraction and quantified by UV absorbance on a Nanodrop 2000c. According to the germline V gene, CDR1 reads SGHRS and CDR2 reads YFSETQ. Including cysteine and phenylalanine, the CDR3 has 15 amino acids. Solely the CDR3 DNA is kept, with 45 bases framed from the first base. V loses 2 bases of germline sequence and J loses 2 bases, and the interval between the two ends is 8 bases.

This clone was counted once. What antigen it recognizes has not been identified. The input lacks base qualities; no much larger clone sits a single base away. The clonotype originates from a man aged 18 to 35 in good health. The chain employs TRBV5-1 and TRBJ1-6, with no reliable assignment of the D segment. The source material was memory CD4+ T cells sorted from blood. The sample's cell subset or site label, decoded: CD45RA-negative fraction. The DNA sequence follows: TGCGCCAGCAGCTTAACAGAGGCCTATAATTCACCCCTCCACTTT. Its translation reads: CASSLTEAYNSPLHF.